These 14 T cell receptor beta chains were sequenced from one sample in a study of blood T cell repertoires in COVID-19. TCRdb's table, derived via immunoSEQ multiplex PCR, lists solely in-frame clones and lacks some. The sample shows over 100,000 clones, around four fifths of them seen only once. The sample comprised peripheral blood. Receptor source: a woman between 70 and 85 years old with acute or convalescent COVID-19.

The CDR3 bases are TGTGCCAGCAGCCTCCGAGTCAATCAGCCCCAGCATTTT. Encoded protein: CASSLRVNQPQHF. The rearrangement joins TRBV5-5 to TRBJ1-5; D is uncertain. Trimming shortened V by 4 bases and J by 3 bases, and 8 bases separated the two germline ends. Germline lookup yields CDR1 SGHKS and CDR2 YYEKEE (reference sequence). This CDR3 has 13 amino acids. The full variable domain, with the rest looked up from reference TRBV5-5 and TRBJ1-5, is DAGVTQSPTHLIKTRGQQVTLRCSPISGHKSVSWYQQVLGQGPQFIFQYYEKEERGRGNFPDRFSARQFPNYSSELNVNALLLGDSALYLCASSLRVNQPQHFGDGTRLSIL.

The chain links TRBV29-1 to TRBJ2-2; unclear D gene. Per germline, CDR1 SQVTM and CDR2 ANQGSEA. The CDR3 spans 14 residues. V lost 4 bases to trimming and J lost 0 bases, with 9 bases between them. CDR3 protein: CSVGARTNTGELFF. In nucleotides, the CDR3 is TGCAGCGTTGGGGCCAGGACGAACACCGGGGAGCTGTTTTTT.

V is TRBV7-8 and J is TRBJ1-3; 10 bases are shared with TRBD1. With V trimmed by 3 bases and J by 3 bases, 14 bases remained unmatched. The CDR3 length is 19 residues. Germline V gene sequence: CDR1 SGHVS, CDR2 FQNEAQ. Here the CDR3 DNA reads TGTGCCAGCAGCTTTTTGACAGGGGGCGCCATTTCGCGTGGAAACACCATATATTTT. It yields the protein CASSFLTGGAISRGNTIYF.

This clone has just one count. This rearrangement joins TRBV6-5 to TRBJ1-2; D is possibly TRBD1 (5 bases). V was cut by 5 bases and J by 8 bases, with 12 bases left in between. The CDR3 is 12 amino acids. CDR1 MNHEY and CDR2 SVGAGI come from the germline V gene. This CDR3 reads CASSHQGGGYTF. Written as DNA, the CDR3 is TGTGCCAGCAGTCATCAGGGAGGAGGCTACACCTTC.

This chain links TRBV19 with TRBJ2-1, with 10 bases identical to TRBD1. This CDR3 contains 12 residues. V was pared by 6 bases and J by 7 bases, with 0 bases of the junction left unmatched. Germline CDR1 is LNHDA and CDR2 is SQIVND (reference sequence). The CDR3 coding sequence is TGTGCCAGTAGGGGACAGGGGAATGAGCAGTTCTTC. Protein: CASRGQGNEQFF.

V and J are TRBV4-2 and TRBJ2-1; D remains unclear. The CDR3 runs to 13 residues. V lost 1 base, J lost 7 bases, and 8 bases lay in between. CDR1 and CDR2 from the germline V gene are LGHNA and YNFKEQ. The DNA for the CDR3 is TGTGCCAGCAGCCAAGCCGCCAGTAATGAGCAGTTCTTC. Translating it yields CASSQAASNEQFF.

The chain has TRBV29-1 and TRBJ1-2; D call uncertain. Germline V CDR1 and CDR2: SQVTM, ANQGSEA. V lost 6 bases to trimming and J lost 8 bases, with 22 bases between them. The CDR3 sequence is 14 residues long. In nucleotides, the CDR3 is TGCAGCGTCGTCCCACGAGGGTCCCCCGAGGGCTACACCTTC. This codes for CSVVPRGSPEGYTF.

The gene calls are TRBV29-1 and TRBJ2-7; the match to TRBD1 covers 10 bases. V lost 5 bases to trimming and J lost 3 bases; unmatched junction nucleotides: 4. The CDR3 sequence is 13 residues long. Per germline, CDR1 SQVTM and CDR2 ANQGSEA. The CDR3 DNA is TGCAGCGTTACACGGACAGGGGGCTACGAGCAGTACTTC. It translates to CSVTRTGGYEQYF.

V and J are TRBV6-6 and TRBJ2-2; 10 bases match TRBD2. Looked up from germline, CDR1 is MNHNY and CDR2 is SVGAGI (reference sequence). Trimming took 5 bases from V and 5 from J; bases not matched to a gene: 5. This CDR3 has 15 residues. CDR3 bases: TGTGCCAGCAGTCTCCCTAGCGGGGGTACCGGGGAGCTGTTTTTT. This encodes CASSLPSGGTGELFF.

V gene TRBV27 combines with J gene TRBJ2-2; the D gene is possibly TRBD1 (5 bases). From germline, CDR1 is MNHEY and CDR2 SMNVEV (reference sequence). This CDR3 comprises 15 residues. V lost 2 bases and J lost 1, with 8 bases in between. The chain's CDR3 is CASSLGAGNTGELFF. DNA for the CDR3: TGTGCCAGCAGTTTAGGGGCAGGGAACACCGGGGAGCTGTTTTTT.

The gene calls are TRBV29-1 and TRBJ2-1, with TRBD2 as a possible D gene (6 bases). In germline, CDR1 is SQVTM, CDR2 ANQGSEA. The CDR3 consists of 13 residues. Trimming took 8 bases from V and 0 from J, leaving 11 bases between them. For the CDR3, the DNA is TGCAGCACTCGGGGGAGCTCCTACAATGAGCAGTTCTTC. As protein: CSTRGSSYNEQFF.

J is TRBJ2-1 and V is TRBV7-3; 7 nucleotides agree with TRBD1. V shed 8 bases and J 5 bases; nucleotides not matched to a gene: 9. The CDR3 spans 14 residues. Germline V CDR1 and CDR2: SGHTA, FQGTGA. The CDR3 spells CASGTGDRDNEQFF. As DNA, the CDR3 is TGTGCCAGCGGAACAGGGGATCGAGACAATGAGCAGTTCTTC.

The chain links TRBV30 to TRBJ1-3, with 7 positions matching TRBD1. Germline trimming cut 2 bases from V and 0 bases from J; bases unmatched to any gene: 4. CDR1 and CDR2 (germline): GTSNPN, SVGIG (reference sequence). This CDR3 has 15 amino acids. CDR3: CAWSRDSGSGNTIYF. DNA for the CDR3: TGTGCCTGGAGTAGGGACAGCGGCTCTGGAAACACCATATATTTT.

This chain uses TRBV5-1 with TRBJ1-4; 7 positions agree with TRBD1. The V gene end was trimmed by 5 bases and the J gene end by 8 bases; junction bases not matched to a gene: 6. The CDR3 is 13 amino acids. CDR1 is SGHRS, CDR2 YFSETQ, per germline. Written as DNA, the CDR3 is TGCGCCAGCAGTAGGGGGCTCAGGGAAAAACTGTTTTTT. This translates into CASSRGLREKLFF.